A selection of T cell receptor beta chains follows, all from one sample in a study of blood T cell repertoires in COVID-19. The method was immunoSEQ multiplex PCR; TCRdb's version includes in-frame clones alone and lacks a portion of them. The sample lists 130,000 or so clones; around nine tenths were seen once. The sequencing input was peripheral blood. These TCRs come from a woman between 50 and 59 years old with acute or convalescent COVID-19. Each CDR3 is given with its conserved first and last residue. The D gene is left open where the match is weak. Not all rows give a size; the values are once, few, many and, for expanded clones, a class.

v_call	d_call	clone_size	j_call	cdr3_nt	cdr3_aa
TRBV6-2/TRBV6-3	TRBD2	-	TRBJ2-7	TGTGCCAGCAGTTACGGGGGGGTCTTGGTGGAGCAGTACTTC	CASSYGGVLVEQYF
TRBV19	-	-	TRBJ1-2	TGTGCCAGTAGTATTGAGGCAGCTAACTATGGCTACACCTTC	CASSIEAANYGYTF
TRBV5-4	-	-	TRBJ1-2	TGTGCCAGCAGCAGTAGGGGATCTCACTATGGCTACACCTTC	CASSSRGSHYGYTF
TRBV7-2	TRBD2	-	TRBJ2-1	TGTGCCAGCAGCTTAGATAGCGGGAGCTACAATGAGCAGTTCTTC	CASSLDSGSYNEQFF
TRBV6-5	-	-	TRBJ1-5	TGTGCCAGCAGTTACAGTGGACAGCAAGATCAGCCCCAGCATTTT	CASSYSGQQDQPQHF
TRBV7-9	TRBD1	-	TRBJ2-1	TGTGCCAGCAGCTTAGCGGGGACAGGGAGCTCCTACAATGAGCAGTTCTTC	CASSLAGTGSSYNEQFF
TRBV18	-	-	TRBJ2-3	TGTGCCAGCTCACGCAGCGACTCTAGCACAGATACGCAGTATTTT	CASSRSDSSTDTQYF
TRBV6-4	-	-	TRBJ2-1	TGTGCCAGCAGTGACAGAAGGCGGGGTGGGTCCGAGGAGCAGTTCTTC	CASSDRRRGGSEEQFF
TRBV24-1	-	-	TRBJ2-2	TGTGCCACCCGCGGACAGAACACCGGGGAGCTGTTTTTT	CATRGQNTGELFF
TRBV18	TRBD2	once	TRBJ2-5	TGTGCCAGCTCACCAGGACTAGAGCAAGAGACCCAGTACTTC	CASSPGLEQETQYF
TRBV15	-	-	TRBJ1-4	TGTGCCACCAGCGAAGAGGATGAAAAACTGTTTTTT	CATSEEDEKLFF
TRBV7-9	TRBD1	-	TRBJ1-5	TGTGCCAGCAGCCCCTTCGGACAGGGAAGAGATCAGCCCCAGCATTTT	CASSPFGQGRDQPQHF
TRBV9	-	few	TRBJ2-2	TGTGCCAGCACCTCTTTGGCCGGGGGAACCGGGGAGCTGTTTTTT	CASTSLAGGTGELFF
TRBV5-6	-	-	TRBJ1-3	TGTGCCAGCAGCTCCCCCTGGAGCGGAAACACCATATATTTT	CASSSPWSGNTIYF
TRBV29-1	-	once	TRBJ2-1	TGCAGCGCCTACAGGGGGGGGAATGAGCAGTTCTTC	CSAYRGGNEQFF
TRBV24-1	-	-	TRBJ2-3	TGTGCCACCAGTGAAAGATCGGGTACGCAGTATTTT	CATSERSGTQYF
TRBV19	-	-	TRBJ1-3	TGTGCCAGTAGTATTCCAGGGTCTGGAAACACCATATATTTT	CASSIPGSGNTIYF
TRBV7-2	-	-	TRBJ1-1	TGTGCCAGCAGCGCAATGGACAGCGACACTGAAGCTTTCTTT	CASSAMDSDTEAFF